The clone carrying this T cell receptor (beta chain) was seen ten or more times. Its antigen is not identified. CDR1 SQVTM and CDR2 ANQGSEA come from the germline V gene. V was clipped by 4 bases and J by 5 bases; unmatched bases: 6. CDR3 length equals 13 residues. This sample stems from a study of CD8 T cells in ankylosing spondylitis. Notes on the study in general: Ankylosing spondylitis blood seemed to carry a telltale TCR beta motif made of about 8 highly homologous variants.

TCRdb re-called the 5' RACE reads with MiXCR, one entry per CDR3 protein. Altogether over 400,000 distinct CDR3 sequences are present, roughly 26% being singletons, with the ten largest covering 0.89%. This clonotype was sampled from a male donor with ankylosing spondylitis. V is TRBV29-1 and J is TRBJ2-3, with 7 bases matching TRBD1. The sample was blood, either unsorted or a sorted T cell fraction (not recorded which). This CDR3 is CSVAEGARDTQYF. The CDR3 DNA reads TGCAGCGTTGCTGAGGGGGCGCGAGATACGCAGTATTTT.